The 20 T cell receptor beta chains given below trace back to one sample, sequenced in a study of blood T cell repertoires in COVID-19. The repertoire was sequenced with immunoSEQ multiplex PCR; TCRdb's copy has only in-frame clones and lacks some. The table has about 170,000 clones, about 80% seen once. The sample comprised peripheral blood. Source of these receptors: a woman aged 80 or over with acute or convalescent COVID-19.

The chain employs TRBV18 and TRBJ2-4, with D possibly being TRBD1 (5 bases). This CDR3 is built from 18 residues. Looked up from germline, CDR1 is KGHSH and CDR2 is LQKENI. Trimming cost V 1 base and J 0 bases, with 16 bases left between them. The CDR3 region has the DNA TGTGCCAGCTCACCACGGGGCGAGGCTCTCTTAGCCAAAAACATTCAGTACTTC. Translating gives CASSPRGEALLAKNIQYF.

This chain joins TRBV6-6 and TRBJ1-4; tentative D call: TRBD1 (6 bases). Trimming took off 2 bases at V and 8 bases at J, with 12 bases between the two ends. CDR3 length: 14 residues. CDR1 MNHNY and CDR2 SVGAGI come from the germline V gene (reference sequence). The CDR3 is CASSYEDRREKLFF. DNA of the CDR3: TGTGCCAGCAGTTACGAAGACAGGAGGGAAAAACTGTTTTTT.

This clone was recorded only once. The V gene is TRBV2, the J gene TRBJ1-2, with D unresolved. V was shortened by 3 bases and J by 0 bases, with 8 bases between the two germline ends. The V gene's germline CDR1 is SNHLY and CDR2 FYNNEI. The CDR3 loop spans 14 amino acids. CDR3 sequence: CASSEGRANYGYTF. As DNA, the CDR3 is TGTGCCAGCAGTGAGGGGAGAGCTAACTATGGCTACACCTTC. Variable domain in full (rest from reference TRBV2 and TRBJ1-2): EPEVTQTPSHQVTQMGQEVILRCVPISNHLYFYWYRQILGQKVEFLVSFYNNEISEKSEIFDDQFSVERPDGSNFTLKIRSTKLEDSAMYFCASSEGRANYGYTFGSGTRLTVV.

CDR3: CASSTTGVNEQFF. The CDR3 DNA is TGTGCCAGCAGTACAACGGGAGTAAATGAGCAGTTCTTC. This chain connects TRBV6-4 to TRBJ2-1; a possible D gene is TRBD2 (6 bases). Germline V lookup: CDR1 MRHNA, CDR2 SNTAGT. Trimming cost V 5 bases and J 7 bases, with 12 bases left between them. CDR3 length: 13 amino acids.

The chain combines TRBV29-1 with TRBJ1-1, with D perhaps matching TRBD1 (6 bases). The CDR3 spans 11 residues. Germline CDR1 reads SQVTM; CDR2 reads ANQGSEA. V was trimmed by 4 bases and J by 7 bases, leaving 10 bases between them. The CDR3 region is CSVGQGIEAFF. Here the CDR3 DNA reads TGCAGCGTTGGGCAGGGGATTGAAGCTTTCTTT.

The chain has TRBV11-3 and TRBJ2-7; 8 bases are shared with TRBD1. CDR1 and CDR2 from the germline V gene are SGHNT and YENEEA. Trimming took 1 base from V and 6 from J; bases not matched to a gene: 2. The CDR3 has 13 amino acids. The CDR3 is CASSLGGTGEQYF. In DNA form, the CDR3 reads TGTGCCAGCAGCTTAGGAGGGACAGGCGAGCAGTACTTC.

J is TRBJ2-2 and V is TRBV5-1, with TRBD2 matching over 9 bases. The CDR3 totals 16 residues. The V and J ends lost 4 bases and 5 bases, in that order; junction bases with no gene match: 9. CDR1 and CDR2 (germline): SGHRS, YFSETQ. The CDR3 region is CASSAGSGRATGELFF. In DNA, the CDR3 is TGCGCCAGCAGCGCCGGTAGCGGGAGAGCAACCGGGGAGCTGTTTTTT.

The table lists this clone with a few counts. The chain combines TRBV28 with TRBJ1-1; D remains ambiguous. CDR3 size: 13 residues. Trimming pared 4 bases from V and 1 base from J, leaving 7 bases between. Per germline, CDR1 MDHEN and CDR2 SYDVKM. The CDR3: CASSYLRNTEAFF. CDR3 DNA: TGTGCCAGCAGTTACCTCAGGAACACTGAAGCTTTCTTT. The full variable domain, completed using reference TRBV28 and TRBJ1-1, is DVKVTQSSRYLVKRTGEKVFLECVQDMDHENMFWYRQDPGLGLRLIYFSYDVKMKEKGDIPEGYSVSREKKERFSLILESASTNQTSMYLCASSYLRNTEAFFGQGTRLTVV.

The chain links TRBV20-1 to TRBJ1-1; 7 bases agree with TRBD1. Germline CDR1 reads DFQATT; CDR2 reads SNEGSKA (reference sequence). V lost 6 bases to trimming and J lost 6 bases; unmatched junction nucleotides: 4. The CDR3 length is 11 residues. The CDR3 region has the DNA TGCAGTGCCTTAGACAGGGCTGAAGCTTTCTTT. It specifies CSALDRAEAFF.

As to this clone: Germline and junction disagree at one end, which may indicate a read error. The chain uses TRBV30 and TRBJ1-5, with D possibly TRBD1 on 6 matching bases. The CDR3 loop spans 14 amino acids. Germline-derived CDR1 and CDR2 are GTSNPN and SVGIG (reference sequence). DNA of the CDR3: TGTGCCTGGGGGCCTGCGGGGGGCAACCAGCCCCAGCATTTT. Translation: CAWGPAGGNQPQHF.

The V gene is TRBV5-1, the J gene TRBJ1-1, with D unresolved. Per the germline V gene, CDR1 is SGHRS and CDR2 is YFSETQ. The CDR3 spans 15 residues. V was pared by 3 bases and J by 2 bases, with 14 bases between. CDR3 nucleotides: TGCGCCAGCAGCTCGGGTTTGACGGTTAACACTGAAGCTTTCTTT. Translating gives CASSSGLTVNTEAFF.

The chain couples TRBV21-1 to TRBJ2-7; TRBD2, the D gene given by the table, was not confirmed from the DNA. TRBV21-1 is a listed pseudogene. The CDR3 spans 16 residues. CDR3 bases: TGTGCCAGCAGCAAAAGGGCTAGCGGGAGGAACGACGAGCAGTACTTC. Amino acids: CASSKRASGRNDEQYF.

The chain recombines TRBV5-1 with TRBJ2-3, with 7 bases aligning to TRBD2. With 5 bases clipped from V and 2 bases from J, the junction kept 5 bases outside the gene matches. The CDR3 is made up of 14 amino acids. The germline V gene encodes CDR1 SGHRS and CDR2 YFSETQ. The CDR3 sequence is CASRGTSVTDTQYF. The CDR3 DNA reads as TGCGCCAGCAGGGGTACTAGCGTCACAGATACGCAGTATTTT.

This chain links TRBV12-3 or TRBV12-4 with TRBJ1-2; D call uncertain. This CDR3 is 12 amino acids long. V dropped 5 bases and J dropped 7 bases, with 11 bases sitting between them. CDR3 loop: CASSPGVSGYTF. CDR3 nucleotides: TGTGCCAGCAGTCCAGGTGTGTCTGGCTACACCTTC.

The chain carries TRBV5-1 and TRBJ2-2; TRBD2 matches at 9 bases. The CDR3 covers 16 residues. V lost 2 bases and J lost 6; bases outside the gene matches: 8. Looked up from germline, CDR1 is SGHRS and CDR2 is YFSETQ. The CDR3 nucleotides are TGCGCCAGCAGCTTAAGGGTAGCGGGAGTCGCCGGGGAGCTGTTTTTT. Translation: CASSLRVAGVAGELFF. Full variable domain (outside the CDR3, taken from reference TRBV5-1 and TRBJ2-2): KAGVTQTPRYLIKTRGQQVTLSCSPISGHRSVSWYQQTPGQGLQFLFEYFSETQRNKGNFPGRFSGRQFSNSRSEMNVSTLELGDSALYLCASSLRVAGVAGELFFGEGSRLTVL.

Only a few counts were recorded for this clone. This chain links TRBV4-3 with TRBJ2-1; D is perhaps TRBD1 (5 bases). The germline V gene encodes CDR1 LGHNA and CDR2 YSLEER. The CDR3 contains 19 residues. Trimming left V 1 base short and J 3 bases short, with 22 bases between. This CDR3 is CASSQAGADRSLYYNEQFF. CDR3 coding DNA: TGCGCCAGCAGCCAAGCTGGGGCGGACCGCTCGTTATACTACAATGAGCAGTTCTTC.

The J gene is TRBJ2-7, the V gene TRBV18; D is ambiguous. V was pared by 4 bases and J by 0 bases, with 4 bases between. From germline, CDR1 is KGHSH and CDR2 LQKENI. The CDR3 has 12 amino acids. CDR3 residues: CASSRNSYEQYF. The DNA for the CDR3 is TGTGCCAGCTCACGTAACTCCTACGAGCAGTACTTC.

V and J are TRBV11-2 and TRBJ2-2, with D perhaps matching TRBD1 (5 bases). Germline V gene data show CDR1 as SGHAT and CDR2 as FQNNGV. Trimming left V 2 bases short and J 3 bases short, with 10 bases between. This CDR3 has 15 residues. The CDR3 is CASSLWGGDTGELFF. The CDR3 DNA is TGTGCCAGCAGCTTATGGGGCGGAGACACCGGGGAGCTGTTTTTT.

The chain has TRBV6-1 and TRBJ1-1; D is perhaps TRBD1 (5 bases). The CDR3 spans 13 residues. Trimming left V 2 bases short and J 5 bases short, with 9 bases between. Germline assignment: CDR1 MNHNS and CDR2 SASEGT. This CDR3 reads CASSELGATEAFF. The CDR3 DNA is TGTGCCAGCAGTGAATTAGGGGCTACTGAAGCTTTCTTT.

The CDR3 here is CASSLGQVSNQPQHF. The DNA of the CDR3 is TGTGCCAGCTCACTGGGACAGGTTAGCAATCAGCCCCAGCATTTT. V gene TRBV18 combines with J gene TRBJ1-5; 8 bases align to TRBD1. V was pared by 4 bases and J by 0 bases, with 2 bases of the junction left unmatched. The CDR3 contains 15 residues. Per germline, CDR1 KGHSH and CDR2 LQKENI. Supplemented by reference TRBV18 and TRBJ1-5, the full variable domain reads NAGVMQNPRHLVRRRGQEARLRCSPMKGHSHVYWYRQLPEEGLKFMVYLQKENIIDESGMPKERFSAEFPKEGPSILRIQQVVRGDSAAYFCASSLGQVSNQPQHFGDGTRLSIL.